Listed here is a single T cell receptor beta chain. The antigen is undetermined. The table came from immunoSEQ multiplex PCR; TCRdb's copy has only in-frame clones and leaves some out. The sample has over 80,000 clones; roughly 92% are singletons. This record belongs to a study of PD-1 blockade in classical Hodgkin lymphoma. General study findings and limits: It was reported that newly diagnosed patients had less baseline TCR diversity than healthy donors. Researchers reported that CD4+ TCR diversity, though not CD8+, rose significantly by C4D1. Those patients who began receiving nivolumab less than 1 year after ASCT had lower diversity, and they were excluded.

The CDR3 spans 17 residues. The V end was cut by 0 bases, the J end by 5 bases, with 22 bases between. Germline-derived CDR1 and CDR2 are GTSNPN and SVGIG (reference sequence). Each patient's relapse followed autologous stem cell transplantation, and brentuximab vedotin exposure varied. The V call is TRBV30, the J call TRBJ1-1; maybe TRBD1 (6 bases). The sample in question was peripheral blood mononuclear cells (PBMCs), obtained at baseline. The origin of this receptor is a human donor with classical Hodgkin lymphoma. The CDR3 sequence is CAWSVRRPGHRPTEAFF. In nucleotides, the CDR3 is TGTGCCTGGAGTGTACGTCGGCCGGGACACCGACCTACTGAAGCTTTCTTT.